A single sample gave rise to the 18 T cell receptor beta chains below, sequenced in a study of CD8 T cells in Susac syndrome. Reverse transcription of about 0.45 to 1 ug RNA was carried out with random hexamers. TCRdb re-called the immunoSEQ multiplex PCR reads through MiXCR, storing one row per CDR3 protein. This table holds some 300,000 distinct CDR3 sequences, 65% to 90% found once. Material for sequencing was CD8+ T cells from PBMCs. These receptors all stem from a human donor with multiple sclerosis.

The chain joins TRBV21-1 to TRBJ2-5. TRBV21-1 is reported as a pseudogene. The length of the CDR3 is 14 residues. The CDR3 loop is CASSKLESQETQYF. The CDR3 region has the DNA TGTGCCAGCAGCAAACTGGAAAGCCAAGAGACCCAGTACTTC.

This chain joins TRBV18 and TRBJ2-3; 7 bases are shared with TRBD2. V dropped 3 bases and J dropped 4; count of bases not matched to a gene: 13. The CDR3 has 17 amino acids. Germline V gene lookup returns CDR1 KGHSH and CDR2 LQKENI. CDR3 bases: TGTGCCAGCTCACCTCCCCTCCTAGCGGTTAACGCAGATACGCAGTATTTT. Protein product: CASSPPLLAVNADTQYF.

The J gene is TRBJ2-2, the V gene TRBV5-1; 10 nucleotides align to TRBD1. Germline CDR1 reads SGHRS; CDR2 reads YFSETQ. The CDR3 runs 15 residues. Germline trimming cut 3 bases from V and 3 bases from J; bases unmatched to any gene: 2. The chain's CDR3 is CASSSGTGDTGELFF. In DNA, the CDR3 is TGCGCCAGCAGCTCGGGGACAGGGGACACCGGGGAGCTGTTTTTT.

V is TRBV28 and J is TRBJ1-5; D is unresolved. This CDR3 contains 17 residues. V shed 1 base and J shed 0 bases, with 13 bases lying between them. Germline CDR1 is MDHEN and CDR2 is SYDVKM. The CDR3 nucleotides read TGTGCCAGCAGTTTATTGGCCCCTCTTAATAGCAATCAGCCCCAGCATTTT. As protein: CASSLLAPLNSNQPQHF. Supplemented by reference TRBV28 and TRBJ1-5, the full variable domain reads DVKVTQSSRYLVKRTGEKVFLECVQDMDHENMFWYRQDPGLGLRLIYFSYDVKMKEKGDIPEGYSVSREKKERFSLILESASTNQTSMYLCASSLLAPLNSNQPQHFGDGTRLSIL.

The chain has TRBV18 and TRBJ1-1; tentative D call: TRBD1 (5 bases). V was cut by 6 bases and J by 1 base, with 18 bases left in between. The germline CDR1 and CDR2 sequences are KGHSH and LQKENI. CDR3 length: 16 residues. CDR3 sequence reads: CASSLELNGANTEAFF. The CDR3 DNA reads as TGTGCCAGCTCTCTCGAACTCAACGGGGCGAACACTGAAGCTTTCTTT.

The CDR3 spells CASSPGTGAAEQYF. The DNA of the CDR3 is TGTGCCAGCAGCCCGGGGACAGGAGCGGCCGAGCAGTACTTC. This chain joins TRBV5-6 and TRBJ2-7; TRBD1 aligns across 8 bases. CDR3 length: 14 residues. Germline V CDR1 and CDR2: SGHDT, YYEEEE. The J segment lost 6 bases and the V segment lost 4 bases, leaving 9 bases of the junction unmatched.

Of note for this clonotype: The junction and the germline gene differ at one end; a read error may be behind it. The chain joins TRBV5-6 to TRBJ2-3, with D hard to call. Per the germline V gene, CDR1 is SGHDT and CDR2 is YYEEEE. The CDR3 is made up of 14 amino acids. Written as DNA, the CDR3 is TGTGCCAGCACCTTGGTTAGAACCACAGATACGCAGTATTTT. Protein: CASTLVRTTDTQYF.

V is TRBV25-1 and J is TRBJ2-3, with D possibly called TRBD1 or TRBD2 (5 bases each). V dropped 3 bases and J dropped 5 bases, with 12 bases sitting between them. CDR1 is MGHDK, CDR2 SYGVNS, per germline. The CDR3 extends over 14 amino acids. The chain's CDR3 is CASSDLGAEDTQYF. DNA for the CDR3: TGTGCCAGCAGTGATCTCGGGGCAGAAGATACGCAGTATTTT.

This clonotype has a handful of counts. CDR3 region: CASSYSGQETQYF. CDR3 bases: TGTGCCAGCAGTTATAGCGGGCAAGAGACCCAGTACTTC. This rearrangement joins TRBV27 to TRBJ2-5; 7 positions agree with TRBD2. The trim removed 4 bases at V and 2 bases at J, leaving 1 base unmatched. CDR3 length equals 13 residues. CDR1 is MNHEY and CDR2 is SMNVEV in the germline V gene (reference sequence).

The rearrangement joins TRBV29-1 to TRBJ2-1, with D possibly matching TRBD1 (5 bases). V was cut by 6 bases and J by 8 bases, with 11 bases left in between. The germline V gene encodes CDR1 SQVTM and CDR2 ANQGSEA. The CDR3 covers 11 residues. The chain's CDR3 is CSVGVPYEQFF. The CDR3 DNA sequence: TGCAGCGTAGGGGTGCCTTATGAGCAGTTCTTC.

The V call is TRBV6-2 or TRBV6-3, the J call TRBJ2-7; TRBD2 agrees at 12 bases. The V segment lost 0 bases and the J segment 3 bases; nucleotides outside the gene matches: 6. CDR1 is MNHEY, CDR2 SVGEGT, per germline. The CDR3 is 17 amino acids. The CDR3, as DNA: TGTGCCAGCAGTTACTCGAGGACTAGCGGGATTTTCTACGAGCAGTACTTC. Amino acid sequence: CASSYSRTSGIFYEQYF.

CDR3 in amino acids: CASSQDSPDTQYF. Written as DNA, the CDR3 is TGCGCCAGCAGCCAAGACAGTCCAGATACGCAGTATTTT. V and J are TRBV4-3 and TRBJ2-3; D is undetermined. The germline gives CDR1 LGHNA, CDR2 YSLEER. CDR3 length equals 13 residues. V shed 0 bases and J shed 4 bases, with 5 bases lying between them.

This sequence joins TRBV4-1 and TRBJ2-7, with 9 bases fitting TRBD1. Per the germline V gene, CDR1 is MGHRA and CDR2 is YSYEKL. The CDR3 length is 18 residues. The V and J ends lost 0 bases and 1 base, in that order; junction bases with no gene match: 10. The CDR3 spells CASSQDWDREVGSYEQYF. The CDR3 region has the DNA TGCGCCAGCAGCCAAGATTGGGACAGGGAGGTGGGTTCCTACGAGCAGTACTTC.

This chain links TRBV6-2 or TRBV6-3 with TRBJ2-7; D may match TRBD1 or TRBD2 (5 bases each). Germline assignment: CDR1 MNHEY and CDR2 SVGEGT. The CDR3 contains 16 residues. V was trimmed by 5 bases and J by 5 bases, leaving 22 bases between them. The chain's CDR3 is CASSPWDGPFGNEQYF. The CDR3, as DNA: TGTGCCAGCAGTCCGTGGGACGGTCCGTTCGGGAACGAGCAGTACTTC.

The V and J genes are TRBV29-1 and TRBJ2-1; 10 bases agree with TRBD2. Trimming at V came to 2 bases and at J to 9 bases, leaving 13 bases not matched to a gene. CDR1 and CDR2 (germline): SQVTM, ANQGSEA. This CDR3 spans 16 amino acids. The CDR3, as DNA: TGCAGCGTTGAATTAAGAGGAGCGGGAGGGTTAAGTGAGCAGTTCTTC. Encoded protein: CSVELRGAGGLSEQFF.

The CDR3 bases are TGTGCCAGCAGTTACTCCGGCGGGCTCGGGGATACGCAGTATTTT. Protein: CASSYSGGLGDTQYF. The rearrangement links TRBV6-5 to TRBJ2-3, with D maybe TRBD2 (5 bases). Germline CDR1 MNHEY, CDR2 SVGAGI. The CDR3 has 15 amino acids. The V and J ends lost 0 bases and 6 bases respectively, with 13 bases between them.

The V gene is TRBV6-5, the J gene TRBJ1-6; the match to TRBD1 covers 7 bases. V dropped 6 bases and J dropped 10; count of bases not matched to a gene: 3. The CDR3 consists of 12 residues. CDR1 and CDR2 (germline): MNHEY, SVGAGI. The CDR3 sequence is CASSEQGSPLHF. The CDR3 DNA is TGTGCCAGCAGCGAACAGGGGTCACCCCTCCACTTT.

The chain links TRBV4-3 to TRBJ1-3; unclear D gene. Germline V CDR1 and CDR2: LGHNA, YSLEER. This CDR3 has 16 amino acids. The V end was cut by 1 base, the J end by 0 bases, with 10 bases between. The CDR3 loop is CASSQAGRFSGNTIYF. CDR3 DNA sequence: TGCGCCAGCAGCCAAGCGGGAAGGTTCTCTGGAAACACCATATATTTT.